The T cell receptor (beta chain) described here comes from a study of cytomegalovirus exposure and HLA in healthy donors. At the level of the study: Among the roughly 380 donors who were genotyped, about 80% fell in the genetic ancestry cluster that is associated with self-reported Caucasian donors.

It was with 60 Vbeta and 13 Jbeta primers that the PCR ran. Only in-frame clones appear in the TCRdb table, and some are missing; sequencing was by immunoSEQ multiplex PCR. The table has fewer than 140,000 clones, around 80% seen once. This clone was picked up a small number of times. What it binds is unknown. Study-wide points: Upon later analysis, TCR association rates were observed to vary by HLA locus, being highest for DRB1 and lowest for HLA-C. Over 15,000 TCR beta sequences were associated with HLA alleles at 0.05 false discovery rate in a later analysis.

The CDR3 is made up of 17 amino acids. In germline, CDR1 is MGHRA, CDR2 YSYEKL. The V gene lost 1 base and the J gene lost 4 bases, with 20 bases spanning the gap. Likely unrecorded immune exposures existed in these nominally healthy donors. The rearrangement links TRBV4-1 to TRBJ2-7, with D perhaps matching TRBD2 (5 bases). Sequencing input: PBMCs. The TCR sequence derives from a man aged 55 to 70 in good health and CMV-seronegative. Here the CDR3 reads CASSQGATGFSSYEQYF. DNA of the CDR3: TGCGCCAGCAGCCAAGGCGCGACGGGGTTTTCTTCTTACGAGCAGTACTTC.